The source of this T cell receptor beta chain is a study of cytomegalovirus exposure and HLA in healthy donors. PCR amplification relied on 60 Vbeta primers (plus 13 Jbeta primers). In the authors' workflow: Later analysis identified approximately 88 million unique TCR beta chains, about 12 million shared. Sequenced by immunoSEQ multiplex PCR; TCRdb stores in-frame clones only, minus some. V and J calls and clone size are given by that table; D and trimming were obtained from the DNA. The sample totals roughly 55,000 clones. Trimming cost V 6 bases and J 1 base; bases outside gene matches: 8. The germline CDR1 and CDR2 sequences are GTSNPN and SVGIG (reference sequence). The CDR3 has 14 amino acids.

The source of this sequence is a woman in her forties or fifties in good health and CMV-seropositive. The sequencing sample was made of PBMCs. The chain has TRBV30 and TRBJ1-1; TRBD1 matches 7 bases. CDR3 residues: CACGPTGANTEAFF. The CDR3 DNA reads as TGTGCCTGTGGTCCCACAGGGGCGAACACTGAAGCTTTCTTT. Supplemented by reference TRBV30 and TRBJ1-1, the full variable domain reads SQTIHQWPATLVQPVGSPLSLECTVEGTSNPNLYWYRQAAGRGLQLLFYSVGIGQISSEVPQNLSASRPQDRQFILSSKKLLLSDSGFYLCACGPTGANTEAFFGQGTRLTVV.